The 23 T cell receptor beta chains reported below all come from one sample, sequenced in a study of response to subunit inactivated influenza vaccine. Via MiXCR, TCRdb re-called the RT-PCR reads, giving one row per CDR3 protein. This table holds some 640,000 distinct CDR3 sequences, around 14% found once. Specimen: PBMCs from blood, collected approximately 15 days before vaccination. Receptor source: a man aged 50 to 59 who received an inactivated influenza vaccine.

This clonotype has just a few counts. The rearrangement uses TRBV2 and TRBJ2-3; TRBD2 matches at 13 bases. J was trimmed by 3 bases and V by 6 bases; bases with no gene match: 3. Germline V gene sequence: CDR1 SNHLY, CDR2 FYNNEI. This CDR3 contains 15 residues. The CDR3 DNA reads TGTGCCAGCAGACTGGGACTAGCGGGAACAGATACGCAGTATTTT. It is translated as CASRLGLAGTDTQYF.

This clonotype was recorded many times. The chain uses TRBV20-1 and TRBJ2-2; a weak D match, TRBD1 (6 bases). The CDR3 sequence is 14 residues long. V shed 6 bases and J shed 0 bases, with 11 bases lying between them. Germline V gene sequence: CDR1 DFQATT, CDR2 SNEGSKA (reference sequence). The DNA for the CDR3 is TGCAGTGCCCAGAGACAGGCGAACACCGGGGAGCTGTTTTTT. Protein sequence: CSAQRQANTGELFF.

The chain is built from TRBV12-3 or TRBV12-4 and TRBJ1-4; no reliable D call. Trimming left V 5 bases short and J 6 bases short, with 16 bases between. The CDR3 runs 15 residues. CDR3 DNA: TGTGCCAGCAGTACCGGACTAATCGGGGATGAAAAACTGTTTTTT. Translated, it gives CASSTGLIGDEKLFF.

The chain uses TRBV4-1 and TRBJ2-1, with D maybe TRBD1 (6 bases). V was clipped by 1 base and J by 0 bases, with 10 bases between them. The germline V gene has CDR1 MGHRA and CDR2 YSYEKL. The CDR3 is made up of 16 amino acids. In nucleotides, the CDR3 is TGCGCCAGCAGCCAAGGTACAGGGCGCTCCTACAATGAGCAGTTCTTC. As protein: CASSQGTGRSYNEQFF.

This clonotype came up many times. V and J are TRBV20-1 and TRBJ1-4; no firm D call. Germline CDR1 and CDR2: DFQATT and SNEGSKA (reference sequence). Trimming removed 1 base at V and 8 bases at J, with 14 bases between. The CDR3 sequence is 14 residues long. CDR3 sequence: CSARGGSAGEKLFF. The CDR3 DNA sequence: TGCAGTGCTAGAGGGGGATCAGCGGGAGAAAAACTGTTTTTT.

The J gene is TRBJ2-7, the V gene TRBV7-2, with D perhaps being TRBD1 or TRBD2 (6 bases each). Germline loops: CDR1 SGHTA, CDR2 FQGNSA. The CDR3 runs to 15 residues. The V gene lost 7 bases and the J gene lost 0 bases, with 16 bases spanning the gap. The CDR3 sequence: CASTNRTGASYEQYF. CDR3 DNA: TGTGCCAGCACCAACCGGACGGGGGCCTCCTACGAGCAGTACTTC.

This clonotype was seen ten or more times. This rearrangement joins TRBV7-2 to TRBJ2-1; the match to TRBD2 covers 10 bases. V lost 3 bases and J lost 4; bases outside the gene matches: 6. This CDR3 is built from 16 residues. Germline-derived CDR1 and CDR2 are SGHTA and FQGNSA. In DNA form, the CDR3 reads TGTGCCAGCAGCTTCTCCCTAGCGGGGGCTTACAATGAGCAGTTCTTC. Translation gives CASSFSLAGAYNEQFF. The full variable domain, its missing parts supplied by reference TRBV7-2 and TRBJ2-1, is GAGVSQSPSNKVTEKGKDVELRCDPISGHTALYWYRQSLGQGLEFLIYFQGNSAPDKSGLPSDRFSAERTGGSVSTLTIQRTQQEDSAVYLCASSFSLAGAYNEQFFGPGTRLTVL.

The chain recombines TRBV20-1 with TRBJ2-2, with D tentatively TRBD1 (6 bases). With 6 bases removed from V and 5 bases from J, the gap between germline ends came to 19 bases. CDR3 length: 15 amino acids. Germline CDR1 and CDR2: DFQATT and SNEGSKA (reference sequence). The CDR3 region is CSAGDHRVLTGELFF. CDR3 DNA: TGCAGTGCAGGGGACCACAGGGTCCTTACCGGGGAGCTGTTTTTT.

This clonotype was seen more than once but under ten times. The rearrangement uses TRBV3-1 and TRBJ2-1; either TRBD1 or TRBD2 may supply D (5 bases each). Per germline, CDR1 LGHDT and CDR2 YNNKEL (reference sequence). The ends were cut back, 0 bases at V and 8 bases at J, with 20 bases in the middle. The CDR3 covers 17 residues. CDR3 coding DNA: TGTGCCAGCAGCCAAGATCCGGGGACCCTATCTTGGGATGAGCAGTTCTTC. Translation gives CASSQDPGTLSWDEQFF.

This clonotype was recorded a few times. This chain uses TRBV3-1 with TRBJ2-4, with 13 bases aligning to TRBD2. Germline V gives CDR1 LGHDT, CDR2 YNNKEL (reference sequence). J was trimmed by 0 bases and V by 3 bases; bases with no gene match: 14. The CDR3 has 21 residues. CDR3: CASSQRTSGSHPSLAKNIQYF. The CDR3 DNA reads as TGTGCCAGCAGCCAGAGGACTAGCGGGAGTCACCCTAGTCTAGCCAAAAACATTCAGTACTTC.

The genes are TRBV11-2 and TRBJ2-3; TRBD2 matches at 16 bases. The germline V gene encodes CDR1 SGHAT and CDR2 FQNNGV. V lost 3 bases, J lost 4 bases, and 7 bases stayed unmatched. This CDR3 has 18 amino acids. The CDR3 nucleotides are TGTGCCAGCAGCTTGGGACTAGCGGGGGGGAGGAGGGCAGATACGCAGTATTTT. It yields the protein CASSLGLAGGRRADTQYF.

This chain links TRBV28 with TRBJ2-1; D uncertain. Looked up from germline, CDR1 is MDHEN and CDR2 is SYDVKM. V lost 7 bases to trimming and J lost 0 bases, with 13 bases between them. The length of the CDR3 is 15 residues. This chain's CDR3 is CASTQSLSSYNEQFF. The CDR3 nucleotides read TGTGCCAGCACCCAGTCCTTGAGCTCCTACAATGAGCAGTTCTTC.

This clonotype has at least ten counts. The CDR3 coding sequence is TGTGCCAGCACCATAACAGGGAAAGAGACCCAGTACTTC. It is translated as CASTITGKETQYF. The chain carries TRBV5-5 and TRBJ2-5; the D gene is possibly TRBD1 (6 bases). The V and J ends lost 6 bases and 3 bases respectively, with 12 bases between them. Germline CDR1 is SGHKS and CDR2 is YYEKEE (reference sequence). This CDR3 spans 13 amino acids.

This chain connects TRBV3-1 to TRBJ2-1; 8 bases match TRBD2. From germline, CDR1 is LGHDT and CDR2 YNNKEL (reference sequence). The CDR3 loop spans 14 amino acids. V lost 4 bases, J lost 9 bases, and 8 bases stayed unmatched. Written as DNA, the CDR3 is TGTGCCAGCAGCCTTCTTAGCGGGGTCGGTGAGCAGTTCTTC. Translation gives CASSLLSGVGEQFF.

The genes are TRBV28 and TRBJ2-1; 10 bases agree with TRBD2. With V trimmed by 6 bases and J by 5 bases, 10 bases remained unmatched. In germline, CDR1 is MDHEN, CDR2 SYDVKM. There are 16 residues in the CDR3. Here the CDR3 reads CASSNRGLAGDNEQFF. CDR3 coding DNA: TGTGCCAGCAGCAACCGAGGGCTAGCGGGAGACAATGAGCAGTTCTTC.

In this sample, this clonotype turned up a few times. The chain couples TRBV6-1 to TRBJ1-5; perhaps TRBD1 as D (6 bases). The V end lost 3 bases, the J end lost 6 bases, and 9 bases lay between the germline ends. The CDR3 spans 13 residues. CDR1 is MNHNS and CDR2 is SASEGT in the germline V gene. DNA of the CDR3: TGTGCCAGCAGTGATGCGGGGGCTCAGCCCCAGCATTTT. Protein product: CASSDAGAQPQHF.

This chain uses TRBV5-1 with TRBJ1-2, with 7 bases matching TRBD1. This CDR3 contains 16 residues. Germline V CDR1 and CDR2: SGHRS, YFSETQ. With V trimmed by 4 bases and J by 1 base, 10 bases remained unmatched. The CDR3 coding sequence is TGCGCCAGCAGCCGGGGTGGGGACAGACTTAACTATGGCTACACCTTC. Protein product: CASSRGGDRLNYGYTF.

The V gene is TRBV30, the J gene TRBJ2-2; D not resolved. V lost 1 base, J lost 4 bases, and 4 bases lay in between. Germline values: CDR1 GTSNPN, CDR2 SVGIG (reference sequence). The CDR3 is 12 amino acids. DNA for the CDR3: TGTGCCTGGAGTGAATCCACCGGGGAGCTGTTTTTT. Encoded protein: CAWSESTGELFF.

CDR3 nucleotide sequence: TGTGCCAGCAACCCCTGGACAGGGAAAGACGAGCAGTACTTC. The encoded protein is CASNPWTGKDEQYF. The chain uses TRBV11-1 and TRBJ2-7, with 8 bases lining up with TRBD1. V shed 7 bases, J shed 5 bases, and the junction held 10 bases outside the gene matches. The CDR3 extends over 14 amino acids. CDR1 and CDR2 from the germline V gene are SGHAT and FQDESV (reference sequence).

This clonotype was detected a few times. This chain links TRBV10-3 with TRBJ1-1; D is possibly TRBD1 (5 bases). Germline values: CDR1 ENHRY, CDR2 SYGVKD. CDR3 length: 12 amino acids. V lost 5 bases and J 6 bases, leaving 10 bases between the germline ends. CDR3 nucleotides: TGTGCCATCAGTCAGGGTTCCTCTGAAGCTTTCTTT. Translating it yields CAISQGSSEAFF.

This clonotype was observed many times. The CDR3 region is CASRDRGGTETQYF. DNA of the CDR3: TGCGCCAGCAGGGACAGGGGTGGCACAGAGACCCAGTACTTC. The chain couples TRBV5-1 to TRBJ2-5; TRBD1 matches 9 bases. CDR3 length: 14 residues. V lost 5 bases and J lost 4; bases outside the gene matches: 6. CDR1 and CDR2 from the germline V gene are SGHRS and YFSETQ.

Only a few counts were recorded for this clonotype. The chain couples TRBV4-1 to TRBJ1-4; D perhaps matches TRBD1 (5 bases). Deletions cut 1 base from V and 5 bases from J, with 11 bases between. This CDR3 is 15 amino acids long. The germline CDR1 and CDR2 sequences are MGHRA and YSYEKL. CDR3 protein: CASSQARGYNEKLFF. The CDR3 DNA is TGCGCCAGCAGCCAAGCCCGGGGCTACAATGAAAAACTGTTTTTT.

The J gene is TRBJ2-5, the V gene TRBV7-6; TRBD2 matches 13 bases. Germline loops: CDR1 SGHVS, CDR2 FNYEAQ. The CDR3 is 19 amino acids. Trimming at V came to 3 bases and at J to 5 bases, leaving 15 bases not matched to a gene. The CDR3 DNA reads as TGTGCCAGCAGCTTGGGGCCTAGACTAGCGGGGGGCCTCATGGAGACCCAGTACTTC. Its protein product is CASSLGPRLAGGLMETQYF. The full variable domain, its missing parts supplied by reference TRBV7-6 and TRBJ2-5, is GAGVSQSPRYKVTKRGQDVALRCDPISGHVSLYWYRQALGQGPEFLTYFNYEAQQDKSGLPNDRFSAERPEGSISTLTIQRTEQRDSAMYRCASSLGPRLAGGLMETQYFGPGTRLLVL.